This passage covers 9 T cell receptor beta chains from one sample sequenced in a study of blood T cell repertoires in COVID-19 (dated by TCRdb to 2018 to 2021). Library method: the immunoSEQ multiplex PCR assay. In TCRdb, the immuneACCESS table is reduced to in-frame sequences with V and J assigned. These tables do not hold every clone; where another copy was compared, an unresolved V gene accounts for under half, and the others remain unexplained. This sample holds about 93,000 clones; approximately 89% were observed only once. Around 2.1% of the sample rests with the top ten. Source material: peripheral blood. The receptors come from a man aged 50 to 60 with acute or convalescent COVID-19.

This clone appeared a single time. This chain uses TRBV9 with TRBJ2-1; tentative D call: TRBD2 (6 bases). Trimming removed 3 bases at V and 9 bases at J, with 19 bases between. Germline V gene data show CDR1 as SGDLS and CDR2 as YYNGEE. This CDR3 contains 15 residues. Here the CDR3 DNA reads TGTGCCAGCAGCGCCTCCGGGACTGCTGGAAGTGAGCAGTTCTTC. Encoded protein: CASSASGTAGSEQFF.

The chain joins TRBV15 to TRBJ2-5, with 8 bases lining up with TRBD2. CDR3 size: 15 residues. Trimming took 2 bases from V and 3 from J; bases not matched to a gene: 5. Germline assignment: CDR1 LNHNV and CDR2 YYDKDF (reference sequence). CDR3 DNA sequence: TGTGCCACCAGCAGATCCCCGGGACTAGAAGAGACCCAGTACTTC. Amino acid sequence: CATSRSPGLEETQYF.

The chain combines TRBV4-3 with TRBJ1-4; possible D gene TRBD1, 6 bases. Germline CDR1 LGHNA, CDR2 YSLEER. This CDR3 region has 16 residues. Trimming took off 5 bases at V and 3 bases at J, with 16 bases between the two ends. CDR3: CASSYEGVGANEKLFF. The CDR3 DNA follows: TGCGCCAGCAGCTACGAGGGGGTTGGGGCTAATGAAAAACTGTTTTTT.

The chain uses TRBV5-1 and TRBJ2-3; D is perhaps TRBD2 (6 bases). The CDR3 sequence is 13 residues long. Germline V gene data show CDR1 as SGHRS and CDR2 as YFSETQ. Trimming shortened V by 7 bases and J by 4 bases, and 13 bases separated the two germline ends. In nucleotides, the CDR3 is TGCGCCAGCGGGGAGGATCGCGCAGATACGCAGTATTTT. Its translation is CASGEDRADTQYF. The variable domain in full, with the rest retrieved from reference TRBV5-1 and TRBJ2-3, is KAGVTQTPRYLIKTRGQQVTLSCSPISGHRSVSWYQQTPGQGLQFLFEYFSETQRNKGNFPGRFSGRQFSNSRSEMNVSTLELGDSALYLCASGEDRADTQYFGPGTRLTVL.

The V call is TRBV30, the J call TRBJ2-6; possibly TRBD1 for D (6 bases). Germline CDR1 reads GTSNPN; CDR2 reads SVGIG (reference sequence). The length of the CDR3 is 15 residues. V was cut by 2 bases and J by 1 base, with 9 bases left in between. Here the CDR3 reads CAWSSGQSGANVLTF. CDR3 DNA sequence: TGTGCCTGGAGTTCAGGACAGTCTGGGGCCAACGTCCTGACTTTC.

The chain combines TRBV10-3 with TRBJ2-7; TRBD1 matches at 8 bases. Unmatched junction bases numbered 7, after V lost 6 bases and J lost 3 bases. The length of the CDR3 is 14 residues. Germline CDR1 ENHRY, CDR2 SYGVKD. The CDR3 DNA reads as TGTGCCATCAGGGGGGACAGGACCGACTACGAGCAGTACTTC. Its protein product is CAIRGDRTDYEQYF.

The chain carries TRBV2 and TRBJ2-7; TRBD1 might be the D (5 bases). The CDR3 sequence is 14 residues long. Germline V gene data show CDR1 as SNHLY and CDR2 as FYNNEI. The germline V and J ends were trimmed by 7 bases and 2 bases, with 15 bases remaining between them. CDR3: CASNGPRAAYEQYF. CDR3 coding DNA: TGTGCCAGCAATGGCCCCAGGGCGGCCTACGAGCAGTACTTC.

The CDR3 nucleotides read TGTGCCACCAGCAGGGATCGGGGGGGATGGAACACTGAAGCTTTCTTT. Protein sequence: CATSRDRGGWNTEAFF. The chain has TRBV15 and TRBJ1-1; the D gene is possibly TRBD1 (5 bases). V was trimmed by 3 bases and J by 1 base, leaving 15 bases between them. The CDR3 is 16 amino acids. The germline V gene has CDR1 LNHNV and CDR2 YYDKDF (reference sequence). The whole variable domain, filled in from reference TRBV15 and TRBJ1-1, reads DAMVIQNPRYQVTQFGKPVTLSCSQTLNHNVMYWYQQKSSQAPKLLFHYYDKDFNNEADTPDNFQSRRPNTSFCFLDIRSPGLGDTAMYLCATSRDRGGWNTEAFFGQGTRLTVV.

The gene calls are TRBV6-6 and TRBJ1-3; 7 nucleotides agree with TRBD1. The CDR3 runs to 17 residues. CDR1 is MNHNY, CDR2 SVGAGI, per germline (reference sequence). V was pared by 5 bases and J by 7 bases, with 17 bases of the junction left unmatched. CDR3 in DNA: TGTGCCAGCAGTCAAACTTCACAGGGGCCAGGAGGGAACACCATATATTTT. Protein: CASSQTSQGPGGNTIYF.